The clone carrying this T cell receptor beta chain was counted many times. Antigen unknown. This sample was included in a study of human T cells and chemical hapten exposure. The time point is: patch test 2, 6 weeks after DPC sensitization. Treatment meaning: therapeutic diphenylcyclopropenone sensitization with weekly scalp DPC. Study observations and caveats: No alteration of TCRs above 1 in 1000 frequency was seen with DPC sensitization. Expanded TCRs created a significantly greater count of big CDR3 similarity clusters than controls did.

The CDR3 is 16 residues long. Trimming shortened V by 6 bases and J by 1 base, and 17 bases separated the two germline ends. TCRdb re-derived calls from the RACE reads in MiXCR, one entry per CDR3 protein. This table has tens of thousands of distinct CDR3 sequences, 10% to 13% appearing once. The clonotype originates from a woman in her fifties or sixties with alopecia areata. Some clones in this sample may be carry-over from other donors' samples. Material: whole blood, obtained in connection with sensitization to the hapten diphenylcyclopropenone (DPC). J is TRBJ2-3 and V is TRBV12-3 or TRBV12-4, with D unresolved. The CDR3: CASSQWTFRGTDTQYF. The CDR3 coding sequence is TGTGCCAGCAGCCAATGGACGTTCCGGGGCACAGATACGCAGTATTTT.